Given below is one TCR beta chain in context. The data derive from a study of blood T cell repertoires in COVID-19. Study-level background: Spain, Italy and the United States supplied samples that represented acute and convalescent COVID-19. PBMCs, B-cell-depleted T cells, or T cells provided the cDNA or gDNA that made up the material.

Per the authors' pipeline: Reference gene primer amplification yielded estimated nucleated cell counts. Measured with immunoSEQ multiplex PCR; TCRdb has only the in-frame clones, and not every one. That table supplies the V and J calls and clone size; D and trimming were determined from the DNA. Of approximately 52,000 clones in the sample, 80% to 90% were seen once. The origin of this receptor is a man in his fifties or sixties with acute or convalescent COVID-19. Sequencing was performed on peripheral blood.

CDR3 in DNA: TGTGCCAGCAGTCGCGGATGGACAGGTGGCTATGGCTACACCTTC. Translation gives CASSRGWTGGYGYTF. V usage is TRBV6-5 and J usage is TRBJ1-2; 7 bases match TRBD1. Germline values: CDR1 MNHEY, CDR2 SVGAGI. CDR3 length: 15 residues. After removal of 5 bases from V and 4 bases from J, the junction contained 10 bases not matched to a gene.